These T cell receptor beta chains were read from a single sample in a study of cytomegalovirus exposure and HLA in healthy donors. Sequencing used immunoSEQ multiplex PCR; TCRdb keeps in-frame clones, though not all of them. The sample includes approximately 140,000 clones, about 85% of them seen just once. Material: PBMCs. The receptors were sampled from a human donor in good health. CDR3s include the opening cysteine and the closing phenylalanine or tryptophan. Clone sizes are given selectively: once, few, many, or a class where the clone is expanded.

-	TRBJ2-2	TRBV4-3	CASSPGAGVETGELFF
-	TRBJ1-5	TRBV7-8	CASSQGVGGSNQPQHF
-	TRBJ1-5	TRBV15	CATSNDRDRGYQPQHF
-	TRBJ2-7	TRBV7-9	CASSLELGTGRYEQYF
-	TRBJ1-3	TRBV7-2	CASSSIGGGNTIYF
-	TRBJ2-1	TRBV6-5	CASTRSGNYNEQFF
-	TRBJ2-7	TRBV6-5	CASSYNQGVYEQYF
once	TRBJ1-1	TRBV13	CASSLAPSMGRLNTEAFF
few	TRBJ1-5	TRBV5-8	CASSFSGSIQPQHF
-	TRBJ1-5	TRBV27	CASRETGSNQPQHF
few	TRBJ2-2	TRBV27	CASSFFSSGIGALFF
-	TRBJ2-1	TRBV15	CATSRDIAGEQFF
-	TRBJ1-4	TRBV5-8	CASSDRRRNEKLFF
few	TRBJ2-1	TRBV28	CASSSSQGNSYNEQFF
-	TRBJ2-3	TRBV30	CAWSGGGQGTDTQYF
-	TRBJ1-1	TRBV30	CAWGRGLWTEAFF
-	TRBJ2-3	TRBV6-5	CASSFQGPTDTQYF
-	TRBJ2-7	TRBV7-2	CASSLGMPLAGGLYEQYF
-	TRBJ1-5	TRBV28	CASSSQAGINPQHF
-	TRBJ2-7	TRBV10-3	CAISDGGQTYEQYF
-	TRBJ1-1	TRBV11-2	CASSTGGESTEAFF
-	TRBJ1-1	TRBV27	CASSLVLATEAFF
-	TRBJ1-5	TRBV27	CASSPLRGNQPQHF
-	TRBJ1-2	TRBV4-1	CASSQDAGLTYGYTF
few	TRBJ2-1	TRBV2	CASSDVGMPEQFF
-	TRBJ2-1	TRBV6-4	CASSGGTGPRDEQFF
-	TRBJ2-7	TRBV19	CASSIGAFPSYEQYF
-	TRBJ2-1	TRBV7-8	CASSLAPFYELAGVYNEQFF
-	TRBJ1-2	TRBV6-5	CASSYKGNYGYTF
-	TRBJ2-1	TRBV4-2	CASSQVWREGRVEQFF
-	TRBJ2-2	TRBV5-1	CASSTTKTGPLTGELFF
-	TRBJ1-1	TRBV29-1	CSYCKGIGTEAFF
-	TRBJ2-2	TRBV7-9	CASSLGRTGELFF
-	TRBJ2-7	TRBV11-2	CASSALDRVTYEQYF
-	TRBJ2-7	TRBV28	CASSHLDEQYF
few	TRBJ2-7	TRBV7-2	CASSLIGVYEQYF
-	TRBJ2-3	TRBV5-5	CASSFTGFRTDTQYF
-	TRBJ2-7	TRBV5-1	CASSPGQGLGSYEQYF
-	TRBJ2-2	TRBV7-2	CASSFSLAGVLNTGELFF
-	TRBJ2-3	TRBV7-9	CASSGRGTAGDSTDTQYF
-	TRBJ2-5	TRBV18	CASSPGLGGAKETQYF
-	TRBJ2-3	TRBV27	CASSSNFGTDTQYF
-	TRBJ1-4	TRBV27	CASSLEGVGKLFF
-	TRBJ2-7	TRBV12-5	CASGLVAGREQYF
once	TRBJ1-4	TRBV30	CAWSVGGLNEKLFF
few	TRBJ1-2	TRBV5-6	CASRSQGLWGYTF
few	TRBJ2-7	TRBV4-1	CASSPGLAGEYEQYF
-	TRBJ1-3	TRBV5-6	CASTRQGVHFSGNTIYF
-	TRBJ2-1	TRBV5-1	CASSVRGDEQFF